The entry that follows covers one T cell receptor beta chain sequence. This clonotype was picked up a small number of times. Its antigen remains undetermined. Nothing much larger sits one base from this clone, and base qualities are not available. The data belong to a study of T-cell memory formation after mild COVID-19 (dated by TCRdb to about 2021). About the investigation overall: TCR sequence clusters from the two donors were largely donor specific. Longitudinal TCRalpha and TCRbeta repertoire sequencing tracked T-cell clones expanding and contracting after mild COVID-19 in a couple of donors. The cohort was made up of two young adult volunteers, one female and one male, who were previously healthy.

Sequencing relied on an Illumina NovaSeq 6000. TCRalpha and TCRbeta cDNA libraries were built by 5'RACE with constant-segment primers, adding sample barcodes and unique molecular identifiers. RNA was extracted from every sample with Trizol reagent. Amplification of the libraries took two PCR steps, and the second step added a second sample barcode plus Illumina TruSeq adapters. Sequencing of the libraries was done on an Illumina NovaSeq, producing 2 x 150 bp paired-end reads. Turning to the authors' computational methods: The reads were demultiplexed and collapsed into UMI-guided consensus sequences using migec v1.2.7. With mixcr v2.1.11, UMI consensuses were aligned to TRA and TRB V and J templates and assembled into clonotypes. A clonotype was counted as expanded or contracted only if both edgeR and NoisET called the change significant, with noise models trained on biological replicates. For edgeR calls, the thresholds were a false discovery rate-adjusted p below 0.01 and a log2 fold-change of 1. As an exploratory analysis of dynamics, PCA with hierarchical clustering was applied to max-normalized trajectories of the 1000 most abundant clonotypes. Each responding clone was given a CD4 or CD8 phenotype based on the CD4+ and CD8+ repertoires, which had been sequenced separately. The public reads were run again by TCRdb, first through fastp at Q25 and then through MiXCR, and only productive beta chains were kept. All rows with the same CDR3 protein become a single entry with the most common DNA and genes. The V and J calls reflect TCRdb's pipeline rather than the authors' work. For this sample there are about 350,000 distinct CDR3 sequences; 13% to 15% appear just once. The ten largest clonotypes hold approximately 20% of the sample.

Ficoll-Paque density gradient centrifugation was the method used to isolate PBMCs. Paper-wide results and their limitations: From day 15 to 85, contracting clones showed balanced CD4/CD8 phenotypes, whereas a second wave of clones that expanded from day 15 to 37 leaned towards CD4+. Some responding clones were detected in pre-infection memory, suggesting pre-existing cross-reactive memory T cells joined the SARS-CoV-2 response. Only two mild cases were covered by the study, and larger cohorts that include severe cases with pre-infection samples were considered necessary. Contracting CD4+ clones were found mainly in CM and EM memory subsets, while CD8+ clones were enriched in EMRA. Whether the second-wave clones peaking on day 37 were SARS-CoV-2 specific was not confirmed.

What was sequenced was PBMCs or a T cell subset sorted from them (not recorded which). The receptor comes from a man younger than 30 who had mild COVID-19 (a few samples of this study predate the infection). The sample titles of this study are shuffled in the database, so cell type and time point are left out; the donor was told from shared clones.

The CDR3 reads as follows: CASRRPHQVTEAFF. In nucleotides, the sequence is TGTGCCAGCAGAAGGCCACACCAGGTGACTGAAGCTTTCTTT. In this chain, TRBV6-5 is recombined with TRBJ1-1; no confident D gene assignment can be made. Taken from cysteine to phenylalanine, the CDR3 has 14 residues. Only the CDR3 DNA stays, 42 bases, in frame from base 1. CDR1 is given as MNHEY and CDR2 as SVGAGI, both from the germline V gene. Deletion took 6 bases off V and 5 bases off J, with a span of 16 bases between the germline ends.